Listed below are T cell receptor beta chains from one sample, sequenced in a study of CD8+ T cells in alopecia areata. Assay used: immunoSEQ multiplex PCR; TCRdb lists only in-frame clones, some missing. The table lists 6,900 or so clones, 65% to 75% of them singletons. The source was skin, collected at week 4, from a patient treated with tofacitinib. All receptors come from a human donor with alopecia areata. CDR3s include the opening cysteine and the closing phenylalanine or tryptophan. The order of the fields is CDR3 protein, V gene.

CSVAPGQPNEKLFF | TRBV29-1
CASSVESGTVAYNEQFF | TRBV9
CASSLVRLAGISGANVLTF | TRBV5-5
CASSLRDRARESPLHF | TRBV7-9
CASSSGLAGASYNEQFF | TRBV27
CSVEDWAEETQYF | TRBV29-1
CASSLGQETQYF | TRBV5-1
CASSSPTTRIGNTIYF | TRBV6-5
CASSFRDGGNYGYTF | TRBV7-9
CSVGDRGYTEAFF | TRBV29-1
CASSERGGANEKLFF | TRBV6-1
CAISEGPLGVGETQYF | TRBV10-3
CAKTRDGSYEQYF | TRBV2
CASSEFEGPRNTEAFF | TRBV18
CAWSVPWTASYEQYF | TRBV30
CASSMREYYGYTF | TRBV19
CAWNSRRYRKIYGYTF | TRBV30
CASSYWTGTSVFF | TRBV6-5
CATSGGSSYNEQFF | TRBV15
CASSSSGRTTKNIQYF | TRBV5-1
CASSQGQGRGNTEAFF | TRBV11-2
CASSQDPWGGLLEQYF | TRBV14
CASAHSGIEAFF | TRBV6-1
CASSPPPRGQTYEQYF | TRBV2
CASRKTGVTNEKLFF | TRBV2
CASSGPGTSNIQYF | TRBV19
CASSGTEDTQYF | TRBV2
CSAMGTWFTDTQYF | TRBV29-1
CASSQVRLVLAGELFF | TRBV4-1
CASRGEVKLFF | TRBV6-1
CASSLAGTSSNEQFF | TRBV7-6
CASSYYRGTTGELFF | TRBV7-9
CASSLYSGTQETQYF | TRBV11-2
CASSPQGAIGEAFF | TRBV18
CASSQVIGNTIYF | TRBV4-1
CASSRSRGENTEAFF | TRBV7-6
CASSLAQEGYGYTF | TRBV7-8